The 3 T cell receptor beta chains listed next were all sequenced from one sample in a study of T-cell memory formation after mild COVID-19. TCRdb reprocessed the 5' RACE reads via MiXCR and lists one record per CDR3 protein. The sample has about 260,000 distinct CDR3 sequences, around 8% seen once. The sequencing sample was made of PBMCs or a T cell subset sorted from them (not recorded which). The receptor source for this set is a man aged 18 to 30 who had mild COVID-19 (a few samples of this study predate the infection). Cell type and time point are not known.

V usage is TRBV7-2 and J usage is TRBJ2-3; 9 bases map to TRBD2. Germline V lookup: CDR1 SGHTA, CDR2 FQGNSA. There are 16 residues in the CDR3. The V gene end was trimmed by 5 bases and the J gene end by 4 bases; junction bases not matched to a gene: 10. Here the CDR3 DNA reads TGTGCCAGCAGCCCGTGGGCGGGGGGGCCCTCAGATACGCAGTATTTT. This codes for CASSPWAGGPSDTQYF.

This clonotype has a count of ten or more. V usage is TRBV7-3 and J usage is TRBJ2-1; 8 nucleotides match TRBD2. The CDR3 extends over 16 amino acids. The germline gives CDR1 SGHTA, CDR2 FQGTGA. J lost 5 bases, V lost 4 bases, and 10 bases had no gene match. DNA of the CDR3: TGTGCCAGCAGCTCCCGCGGGCGGGGGGCGCACAATGAGCAGTTCTTC. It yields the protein CASSSRGRGAHNEQFF.

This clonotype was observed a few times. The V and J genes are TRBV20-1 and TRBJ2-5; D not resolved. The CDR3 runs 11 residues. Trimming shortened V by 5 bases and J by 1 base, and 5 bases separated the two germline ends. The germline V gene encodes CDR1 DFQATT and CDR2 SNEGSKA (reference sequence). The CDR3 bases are TGCAGTGCTCCCACCCAAGAGACCCAGTACTTC. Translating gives CSAPTQETQYF.